The clone carrying this TCR beta chain was seen a few times. Its antigen is still unknown. This sample was included in a study of beta chain features in type 1 diabetes. Study results and caveats: PCR could preferentially amplify shorter templates, alike in patients and controls. HLA effects on TCRB rearrangement stayed unresolved here.

CDR3 length: 12 residues. V was pared by 6 bases and J by 7 bases, with 10 bases between. The germline gives CDR1 MNHNS, CDR2 SASEGT. cDNA synthesis used the whole RNA isolate, giving expressed TCRB sequences. Sequenced by immunoSEQ multiplex PCR; TCRdb stores in-frame clones only, minus some. The sample consists of more than 150,000 clones, over 7.5% of them appearing once. The rearrangement joins TRBV6-1 to TRBJ2-1, with no clear D. The sequenced sample was central memory CD4+ T cells from blood. The sequence derives from a woman aged 18-30 years in good health. The CDR3: CASSLSRNEQFF. The CDR3 DNA follows: TGTGCCAGCAGCCTTAGCCGAAATGAGCAGTTCTTC.